This TCR beta chain was sequenced during a study of blood T cell repertoires in COVID-19. Study at large: The origin of the acute and convalescent COVID-19 samples was the United States, Italy and Spain. PBMCs, B-cell-depleted T cells, or T cells were the source of the cDNA or gDNA that made up the material.

Per the study methods: Amplified reference gene primers provided the basis for estimating nucleated cell counts. Libraries were prepared by immunoSEQ multiplex PCR; TCRdb keeps only in-frame clonotypes and omits some of them. That table is the source of V, J and clone size, and D and trimming were worked out from the DNA. The sample lists approximately 470,000 clones; roughly 88% were seen once. Losses at the gene ends were 3 bases for V and 0 bases for J; bases not matched to a gene: 8. Germline loops: CDR1 LGHDT, CDR2 YNNKEL (reference sequence). The CDR3 consists of 17 residues. The material sequenced was peripheral blood. This clonotype originated in a human donor in a cohort sampled during active COVID-19. V and J are TRBV3-1 (or the pseudogene TRBV3-2) and TRBJ2-1; 7 positions agree with TRBD2. Written as DNA, the CDR3 is TGTGCCAGCAGCCACCCTAGCGGACGGAGCTCCTACAATGAGCAGTTCTTC. Its protein product is CASSHPSGRSSYNEQFF.